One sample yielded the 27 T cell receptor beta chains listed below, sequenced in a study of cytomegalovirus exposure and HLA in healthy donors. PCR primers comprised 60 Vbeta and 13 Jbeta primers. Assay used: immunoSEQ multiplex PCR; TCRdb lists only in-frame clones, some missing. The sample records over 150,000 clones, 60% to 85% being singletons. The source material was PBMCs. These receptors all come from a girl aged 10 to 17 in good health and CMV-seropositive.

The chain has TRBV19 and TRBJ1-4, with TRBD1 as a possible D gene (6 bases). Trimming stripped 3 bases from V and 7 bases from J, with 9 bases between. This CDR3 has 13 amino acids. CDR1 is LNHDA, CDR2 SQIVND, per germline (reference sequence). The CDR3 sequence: CASSIRGGEKLFF. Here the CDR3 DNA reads TGTGCCAGTAGTATCCGAGGGGGTGAAAAACTGTTTTTT.

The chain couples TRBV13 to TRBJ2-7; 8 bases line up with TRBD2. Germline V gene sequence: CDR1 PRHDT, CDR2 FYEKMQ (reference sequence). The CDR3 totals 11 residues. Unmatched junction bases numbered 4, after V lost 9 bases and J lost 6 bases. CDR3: CASIGGGEQYF. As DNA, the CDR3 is TGTGCCAGTATCGGGGGGGGCGAGCAGTACTTC.

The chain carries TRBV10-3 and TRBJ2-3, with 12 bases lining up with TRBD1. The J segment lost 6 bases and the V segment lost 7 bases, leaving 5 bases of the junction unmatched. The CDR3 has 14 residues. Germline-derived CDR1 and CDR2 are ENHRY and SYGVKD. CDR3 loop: CAIKGQGADDTQYF. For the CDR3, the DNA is TGTGCCATCAAGGGACAGGGGGCGGATGATACGCAGTATTTT.

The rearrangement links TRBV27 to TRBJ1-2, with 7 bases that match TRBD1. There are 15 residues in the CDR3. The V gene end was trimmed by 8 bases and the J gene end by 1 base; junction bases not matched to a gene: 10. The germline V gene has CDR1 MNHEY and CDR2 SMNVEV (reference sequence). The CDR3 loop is CASAPSTGVNYGYTF. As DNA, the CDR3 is TGTGCCAGCGCCCCCTCCACAGGGGTTAACTATGGCTACACCTTC.

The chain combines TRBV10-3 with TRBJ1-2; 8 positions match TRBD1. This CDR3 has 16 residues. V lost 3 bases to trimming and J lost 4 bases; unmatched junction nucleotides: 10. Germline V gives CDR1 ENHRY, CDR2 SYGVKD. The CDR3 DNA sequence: TGTGCCATCAGTGACAGGGGGCACCCTATAGGCTATGGCTACACCTTC. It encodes CAISDRGHPIGYGYTF.

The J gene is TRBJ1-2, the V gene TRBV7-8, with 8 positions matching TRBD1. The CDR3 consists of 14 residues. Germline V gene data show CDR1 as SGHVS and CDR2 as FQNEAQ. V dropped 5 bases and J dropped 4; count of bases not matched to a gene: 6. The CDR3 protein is CASSPDRGGYGYTF. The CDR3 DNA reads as TGTGCCAGCAGCCCCGACAGGGGAGGCTATGGCTACACCTTC.

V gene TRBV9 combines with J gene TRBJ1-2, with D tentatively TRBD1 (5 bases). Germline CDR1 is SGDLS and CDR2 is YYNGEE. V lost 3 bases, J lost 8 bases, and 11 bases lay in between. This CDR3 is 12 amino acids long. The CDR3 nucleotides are TGTGCCAGCAGCGGTTTCAGGGTCGGCTACACCTTC. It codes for CASSGFRVGYTF.

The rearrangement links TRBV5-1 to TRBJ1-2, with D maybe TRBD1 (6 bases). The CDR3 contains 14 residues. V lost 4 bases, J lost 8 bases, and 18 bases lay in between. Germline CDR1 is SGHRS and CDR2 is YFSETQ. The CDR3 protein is CASSSLGGPRGYTF. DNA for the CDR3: TGCGCCAGCAGCAGCCTTGGGGGCCCTAGGGGCTACACCTTC.

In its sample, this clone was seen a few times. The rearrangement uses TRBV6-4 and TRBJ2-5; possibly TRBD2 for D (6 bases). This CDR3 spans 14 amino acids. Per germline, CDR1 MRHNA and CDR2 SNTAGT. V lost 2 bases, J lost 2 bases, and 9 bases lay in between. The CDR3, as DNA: TGTGCCAGCAGTGACGGGACTGCTCAAGAGACCCAGTACTTC. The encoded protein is CASSDGTAQETQYF.

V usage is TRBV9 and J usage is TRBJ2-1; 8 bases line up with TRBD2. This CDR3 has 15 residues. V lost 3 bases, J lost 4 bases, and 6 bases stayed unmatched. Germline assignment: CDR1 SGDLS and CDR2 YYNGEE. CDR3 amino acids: CASSEGLGVYNEQFF. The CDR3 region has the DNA TGTGCCAGCAGCGAGGGACTAGGGGTTTACAATGAGCAGTTCTTC.

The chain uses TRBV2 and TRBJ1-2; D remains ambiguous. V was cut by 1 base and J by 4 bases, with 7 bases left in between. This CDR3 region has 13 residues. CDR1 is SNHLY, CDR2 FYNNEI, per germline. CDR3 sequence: CASSEGQVYGYTF. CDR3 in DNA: TGTGCCAGCAGTGAAGGGCAGGTCTATGGCTACACCTTC.

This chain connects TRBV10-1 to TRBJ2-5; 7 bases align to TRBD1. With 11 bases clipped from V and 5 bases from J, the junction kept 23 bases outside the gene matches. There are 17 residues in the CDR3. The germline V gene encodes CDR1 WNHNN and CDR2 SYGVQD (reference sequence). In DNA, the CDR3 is TGCGCCGATCTTAGGCCCGGGAAAACAGGGGCCTGGGAGACCCAGTACTTC. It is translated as CADLRPGKTGAWETQYF.

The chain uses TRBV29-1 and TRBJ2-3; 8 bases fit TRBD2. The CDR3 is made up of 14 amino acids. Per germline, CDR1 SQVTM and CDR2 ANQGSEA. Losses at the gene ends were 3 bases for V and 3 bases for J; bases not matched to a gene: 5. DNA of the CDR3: TGCAGCGTTGAGGTGCGGGGGGCAACAGATACGCAGTATTTT. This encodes CSVEVRGATDTQYF.

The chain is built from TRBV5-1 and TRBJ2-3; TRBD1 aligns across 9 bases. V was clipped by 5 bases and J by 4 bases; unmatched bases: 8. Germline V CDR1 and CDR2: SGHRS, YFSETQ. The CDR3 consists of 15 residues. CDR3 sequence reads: CASRLGQGSADTQYF. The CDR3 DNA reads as TGCGCCAGCAGACTGGGACAGGGAAGCGCAGATACGCAGTATTTT.

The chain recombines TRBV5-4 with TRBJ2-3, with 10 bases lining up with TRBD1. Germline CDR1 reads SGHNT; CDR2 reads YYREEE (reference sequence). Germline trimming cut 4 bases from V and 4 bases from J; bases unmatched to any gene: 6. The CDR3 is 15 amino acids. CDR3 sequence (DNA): TGTGCCAGCAGCCCCGGGACAGGGGCATCAGATACGCAGTATTTT. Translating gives CASSPGTGASDTQYF.

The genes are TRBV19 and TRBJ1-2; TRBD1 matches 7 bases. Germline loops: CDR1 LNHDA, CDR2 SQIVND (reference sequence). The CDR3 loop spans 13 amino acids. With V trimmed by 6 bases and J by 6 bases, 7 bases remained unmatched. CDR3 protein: CASRKDRDHGYTF. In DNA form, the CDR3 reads TGTGCCAGTAGAAAAGACAGGGACCATGGCTACACCTTC.

CDR3 sequence: CASSVPQGSYGYTF. CDR3 DNA: TGTGCCAGCAGCGTACCACAGGGAAGCTATGGCTACACCTTC. The rearrangement uses TRBV5-5 and TRBJ1-2; tentatively, D is TRBD1 (6 bases). Trimming left V 4 bases short and J 4 bases short, with 14 bases between. CDR3 length: 14 residues. Germline V gives CDR1 SGHKS, CDR2 YYEKEE (reference sequence). Supplemented by reference TRBV5-5 and TRBJ1-2, the full variable domain reads DAGVTQSPTHLIKTRGQQVTLRCSPISGHKSVSWYQQVLGQGPQFIFQYYEKEERGRGNFPDRFSARQFPNYSSELNVNALLLGDSALYLCASSVPQGSYGYTFGSGTRLTVV.

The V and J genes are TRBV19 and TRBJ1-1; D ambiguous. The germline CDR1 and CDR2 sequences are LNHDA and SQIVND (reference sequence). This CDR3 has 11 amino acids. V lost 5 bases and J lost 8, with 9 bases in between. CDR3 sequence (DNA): TGTGCCAGTAGTCTCAGGTTAGAAGCTTTCTTT. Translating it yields CASSLRLEAFF.

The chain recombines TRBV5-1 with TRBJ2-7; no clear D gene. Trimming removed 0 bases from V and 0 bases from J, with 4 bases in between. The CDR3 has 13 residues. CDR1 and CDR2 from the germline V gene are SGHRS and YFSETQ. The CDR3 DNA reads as TGCGCCAGCAGCTTGGAGAGCTCCTACGAGCAGTACTTC. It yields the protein CASSLESSYEQYF.

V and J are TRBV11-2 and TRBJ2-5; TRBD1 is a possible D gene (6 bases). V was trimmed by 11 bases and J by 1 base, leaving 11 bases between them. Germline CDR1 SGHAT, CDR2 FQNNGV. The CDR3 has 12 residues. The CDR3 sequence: CASRGGQETQYF. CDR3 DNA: TGTGCCTCCAGAGGGGGCCAAGAGACCCAGTACTTC. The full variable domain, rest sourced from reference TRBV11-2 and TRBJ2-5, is EAGVAQSPRYKIIEKRQSVAFWCNPISGHATLYWYQQILGQGPKLLIQFQNNGVVDDSQLPKDRFSAERLKGVDSTLKIQPAKLEDSAVYLCASRGGQETQYFGPGTRLLVL.

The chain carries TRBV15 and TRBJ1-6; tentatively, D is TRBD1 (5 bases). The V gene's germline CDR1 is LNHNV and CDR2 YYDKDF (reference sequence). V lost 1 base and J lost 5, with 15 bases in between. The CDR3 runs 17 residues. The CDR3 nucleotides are TGTGCCACCAGCAGAGCATTGGAGGGGAAGAATAATTCACCCCTCCACTTT. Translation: CATSRALEGKNNSPLHF.

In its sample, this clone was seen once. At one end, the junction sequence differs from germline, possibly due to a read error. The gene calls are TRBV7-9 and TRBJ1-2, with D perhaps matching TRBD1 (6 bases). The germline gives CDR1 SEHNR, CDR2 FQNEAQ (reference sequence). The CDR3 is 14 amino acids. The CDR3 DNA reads TGTTCCAGCAGCTTAGAGGGGGGGGCCGGTGGCTACACCTTC. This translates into CSSSLEGGAGGYTF.

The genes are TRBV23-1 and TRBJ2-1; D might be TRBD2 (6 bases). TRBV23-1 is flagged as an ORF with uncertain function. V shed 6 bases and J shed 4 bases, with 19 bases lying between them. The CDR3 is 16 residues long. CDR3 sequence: CASSIHWGDDYNEQFF. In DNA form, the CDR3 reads TGCGCCAGCAGCATCCACTGGGGGGATGATTACAATGAGCAGTTCTTC.

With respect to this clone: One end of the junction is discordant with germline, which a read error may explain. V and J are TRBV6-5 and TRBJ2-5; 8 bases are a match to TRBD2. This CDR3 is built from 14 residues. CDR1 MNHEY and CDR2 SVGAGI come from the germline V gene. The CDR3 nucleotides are TGTGCCAGCAGTTATACCGCGGGGGGAACGGGGTGTGACTTC. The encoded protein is CASSYTAGGTGCDF.

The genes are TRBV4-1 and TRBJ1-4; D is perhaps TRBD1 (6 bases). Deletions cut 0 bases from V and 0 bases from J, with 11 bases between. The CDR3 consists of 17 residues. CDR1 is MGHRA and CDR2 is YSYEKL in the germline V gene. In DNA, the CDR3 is TGCGCCAGCAGCCAAGATAGAGGGACAACAACTAATGAAAAACTGTTTTTT. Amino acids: CASSQDRGTTTNEKLFF.

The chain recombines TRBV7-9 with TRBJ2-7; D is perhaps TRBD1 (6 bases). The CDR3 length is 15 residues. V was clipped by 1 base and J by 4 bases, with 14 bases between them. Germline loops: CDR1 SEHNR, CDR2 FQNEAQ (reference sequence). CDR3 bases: TGTGCCAGCAGCTTAGTAACAGGGACAAGATACGAGCAGTACTTC. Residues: CASSLVTGTRYEQYF.

The CDR3: CASSVATGDGELFF. The CDR3 nucleotides read TGTGCCAGCAGCGTAGCTACGGGAGACGGGGAGCTGTTTTTT. V gene TRBV9 combines with J gene TRBJ2-2, with D tentatively TRBD2 (6 bases). The V end was cut by 0 bases, the J end by 7 bases, with 10 bases between. Germline V CDR1 and CDR2: SGDLS, YYNGEE. The CDR3 has 14 amino acids.